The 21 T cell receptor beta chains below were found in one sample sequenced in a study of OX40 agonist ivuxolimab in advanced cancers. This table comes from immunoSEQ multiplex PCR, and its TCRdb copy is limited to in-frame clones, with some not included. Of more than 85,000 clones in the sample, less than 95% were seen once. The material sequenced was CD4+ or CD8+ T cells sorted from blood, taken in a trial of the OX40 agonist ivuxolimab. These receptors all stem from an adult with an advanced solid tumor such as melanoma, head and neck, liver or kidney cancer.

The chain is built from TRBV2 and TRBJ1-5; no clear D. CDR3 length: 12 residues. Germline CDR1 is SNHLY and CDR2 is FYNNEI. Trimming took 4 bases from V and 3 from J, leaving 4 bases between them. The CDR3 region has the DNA TGTGCCAGCAGTGTTACCAATCAGCCCCAGCATTTT. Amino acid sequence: CASSVTNQPQHF.

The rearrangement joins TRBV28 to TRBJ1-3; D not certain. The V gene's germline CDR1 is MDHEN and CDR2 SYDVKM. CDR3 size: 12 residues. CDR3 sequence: CSTSNPGNTIYF. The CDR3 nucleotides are TGTTCCACAAGCAACCCTGGAAACACCATATATTTT.

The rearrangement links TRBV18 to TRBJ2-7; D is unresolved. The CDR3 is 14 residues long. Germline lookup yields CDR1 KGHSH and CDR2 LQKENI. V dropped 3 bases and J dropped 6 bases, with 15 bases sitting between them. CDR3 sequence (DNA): TGTGCCAGCTCACCTTCCAATGTTAGAACCGAGCAGTACTTC. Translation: CASSPSNVRTEQYF.

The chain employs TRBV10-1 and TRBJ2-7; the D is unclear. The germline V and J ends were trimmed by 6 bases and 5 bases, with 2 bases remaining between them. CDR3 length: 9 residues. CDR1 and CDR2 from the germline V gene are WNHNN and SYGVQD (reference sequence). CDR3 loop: CASRDEQYF. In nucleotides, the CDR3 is TGCGCCAGCAGGGACGAGCAGTACTTC.

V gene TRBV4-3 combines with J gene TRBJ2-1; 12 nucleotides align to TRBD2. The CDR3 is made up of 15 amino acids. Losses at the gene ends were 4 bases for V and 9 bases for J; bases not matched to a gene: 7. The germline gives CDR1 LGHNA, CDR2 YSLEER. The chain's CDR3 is CASSLVTSGRSEQFF. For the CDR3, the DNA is TGCGCCAGCAGCCTCGTGACTAGCGGGAGAAGTGAGCAGTTCTTC.

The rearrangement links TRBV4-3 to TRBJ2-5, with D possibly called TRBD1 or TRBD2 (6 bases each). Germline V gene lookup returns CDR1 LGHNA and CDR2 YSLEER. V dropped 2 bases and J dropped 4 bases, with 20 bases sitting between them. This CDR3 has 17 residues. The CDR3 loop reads CASSQTIVGSGAETQYF. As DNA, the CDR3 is TGCGCCAGCAGCCAAACAATAGTGGGGTCGGGGGCAGAGACCCAGTACTTC.

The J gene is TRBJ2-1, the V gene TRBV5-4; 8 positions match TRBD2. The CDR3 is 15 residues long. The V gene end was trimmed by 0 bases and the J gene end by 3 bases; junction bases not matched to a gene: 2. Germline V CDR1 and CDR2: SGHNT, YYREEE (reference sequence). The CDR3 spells CASSLEAGVYNEQFF. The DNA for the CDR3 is TGTGCCAGCAGCTTGGAAGCGGGAGTCTACAATGAGCAGTTCTTC.

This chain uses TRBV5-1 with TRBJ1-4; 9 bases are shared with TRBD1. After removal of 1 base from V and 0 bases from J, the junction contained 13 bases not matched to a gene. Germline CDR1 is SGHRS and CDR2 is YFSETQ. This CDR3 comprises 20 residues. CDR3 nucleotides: TGCGCCAGCAGCTTGACCCCCCCGGGACAGGGTACGGCAACTAATGAAAAACTGTTTTTT. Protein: CASSLTPPGQGTATNEKLFF. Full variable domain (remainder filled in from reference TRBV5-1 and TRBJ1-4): KAGVTQTPRYLIKTRGQQVTLSCSPISGHRSVSWYQQTPGQGLQFLFEYFSETQRNKGNFPGRFSGRQFSNSRSEMNVSTLELGDSALYLCASSLTPPGQGTATNEKLFFGSGTQLSVL.

The CDR3 bases are TGTGCCAGCAGTGGTCAAGGTCAATCGTCCGGTACCGGGGAGCTGTTTTTT. It translates to CASSGQGQSSGTGELFF. The chain joins TRBV2 to TRBJ2-2; no firm D call. This CDR3 contains 17 residues. Trimming shortened V by 4 bases and J by 5 bases, and 20 bases separated the two germline ends. The germline V gene encodes CDR1 SNHLY and CDR2 FYNNEI.

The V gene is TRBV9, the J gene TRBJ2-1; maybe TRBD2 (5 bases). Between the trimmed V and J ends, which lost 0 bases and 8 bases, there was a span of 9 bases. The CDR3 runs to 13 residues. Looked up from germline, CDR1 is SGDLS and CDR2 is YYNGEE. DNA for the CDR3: TGTGCCAGCAGCGTAGGCCCCGGGGATGAGCAGTTCTTC. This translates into CASSVGPGDEQFF.

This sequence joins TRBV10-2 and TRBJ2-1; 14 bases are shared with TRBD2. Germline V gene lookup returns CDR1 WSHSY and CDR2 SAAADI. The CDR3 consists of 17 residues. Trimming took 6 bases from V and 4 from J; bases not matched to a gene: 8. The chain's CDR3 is CASRAWTSGRSYNEQFF. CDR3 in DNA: TGCGCCAGCAGGGCATGGACTAGCGGGAGGTCGTACAATGAGCAGTTCTTC.

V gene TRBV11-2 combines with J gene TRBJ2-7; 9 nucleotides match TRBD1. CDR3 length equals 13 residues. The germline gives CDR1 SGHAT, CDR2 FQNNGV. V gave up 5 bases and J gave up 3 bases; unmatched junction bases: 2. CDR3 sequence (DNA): TGTGCCAGCAGCCGACAGGGGGACTACGAGCAGTACTTC. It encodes CASSRQGDYEQYF.

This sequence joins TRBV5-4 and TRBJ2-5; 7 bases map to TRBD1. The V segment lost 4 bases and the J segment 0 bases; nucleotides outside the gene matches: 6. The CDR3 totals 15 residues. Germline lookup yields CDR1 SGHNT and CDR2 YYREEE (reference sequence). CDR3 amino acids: CASSTGTAYQETQYF. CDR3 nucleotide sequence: TGTGCCAGCAGCACCGGGACAGCCTACCAAGAGACCCAGTACTTC.

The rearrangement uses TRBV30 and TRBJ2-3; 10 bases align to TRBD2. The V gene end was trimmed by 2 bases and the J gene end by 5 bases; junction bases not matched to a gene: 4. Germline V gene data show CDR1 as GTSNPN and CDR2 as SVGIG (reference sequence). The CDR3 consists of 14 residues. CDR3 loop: CAWSLAGEEDTQYF. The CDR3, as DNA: TGTGCCTGGAGTCTAGCGGGAGAGGAAGATACGCAGTATTTT.

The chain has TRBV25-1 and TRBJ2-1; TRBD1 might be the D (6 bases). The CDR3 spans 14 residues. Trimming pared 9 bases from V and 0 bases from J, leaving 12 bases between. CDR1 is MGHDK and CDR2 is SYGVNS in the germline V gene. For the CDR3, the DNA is TGTGCCAGATTGACAGGAAGCTCCTACAATGAGCAGTTCTTC. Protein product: CARLTGSSYNEQFF.

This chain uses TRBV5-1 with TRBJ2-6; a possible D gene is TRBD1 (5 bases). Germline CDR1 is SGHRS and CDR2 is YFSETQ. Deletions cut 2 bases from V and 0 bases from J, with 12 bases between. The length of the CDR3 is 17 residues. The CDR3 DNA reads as TGCGCCAGCAGCTTTGGAACAGGTGTCTCTGGGGCCAACGTCCTGACTTTC. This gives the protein CASSFGTGVSGANVLTF.

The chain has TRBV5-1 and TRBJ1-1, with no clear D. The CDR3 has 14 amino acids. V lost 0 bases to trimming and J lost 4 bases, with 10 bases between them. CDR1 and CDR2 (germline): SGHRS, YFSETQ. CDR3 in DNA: TGCGCCAGCAGCTTGGAAGGCCTAGTCACTGAAGCTTTCTTT. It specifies CASSLEGLVTEAFF.

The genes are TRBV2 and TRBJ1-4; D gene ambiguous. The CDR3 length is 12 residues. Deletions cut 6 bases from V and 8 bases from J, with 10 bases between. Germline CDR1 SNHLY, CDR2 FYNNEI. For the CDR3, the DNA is TGTGCCAGCAGCCCCGTGGGGGAAAAACTGTTTTTT. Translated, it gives CASSPVGEKLFF.

The CDR3 spells CASSYRVHGYTF. The CDR3 nucleotides read TGTGCCAGCAGTTACAGGGTGCATGGCTACACCTTC. This sequence joins TRBV28 and TRBJ1-2; perhaps TRBD1 as D (6 bases). From germline, CDR1 is MDHEN and CDR2 SYDVKM. Trimming took 4 bases from V and 6 from J, leaving 9 bases between them. The CDR3 sequence is 12 residues long.

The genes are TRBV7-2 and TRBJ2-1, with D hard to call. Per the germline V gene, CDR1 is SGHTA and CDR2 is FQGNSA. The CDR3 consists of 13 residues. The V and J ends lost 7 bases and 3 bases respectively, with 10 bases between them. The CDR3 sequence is CASTQFNYNEQFF. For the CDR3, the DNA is TGTGCCAGCACCCAGTTTAACTACAATGAGCAGTTCTTC. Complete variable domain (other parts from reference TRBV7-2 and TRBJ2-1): GAGVSQSPSNKVTEKGKDVELRCDPISGHTALYWYRQSLGQGLEFLIYFQGNSAPDKSGLPSDRFSAERTGGSVSTLTIQRTQQEDSAVYLCASTQFNYNEQFFGPGTRLTVL.

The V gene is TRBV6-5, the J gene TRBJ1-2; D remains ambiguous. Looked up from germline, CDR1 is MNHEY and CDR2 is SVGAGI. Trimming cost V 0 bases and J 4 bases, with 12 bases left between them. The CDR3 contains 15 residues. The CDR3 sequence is CASSYSYSYPYGYTF. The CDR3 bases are TGTGCCAGCAGTTACTCTTATTCATACCCCTATGGCTACACCTTC.